A single sample is the source of the 8 T cell receptor beta chains below, sequenced in a study of T cell changes during pregnancy in multiple sclerosis. Some clones are missing from TCRdb's copy, which holds only in-frame ones; the method was immunoSEQ multiplex PCR. The sample has 38,000 or so clones, roughly 93% seen once. Sequences were derived from CD4+ T cells from peripheral blood mononuclear cells, sampled in the second trimester of pregnancy. The source of these receptors is a female donor with multiple sclerosis, enrolled in a pregnancy study.

This clone has only one observation. V usage is TRBV7-2 and J usage is TRBJ2-4; the D gene is possibly TRBD1 (5 bases). This CDR3 contains 13 residues. The V end lost 1 base, the J end lost 6 bases, and 7 bases lay between the germline ends. Germline values: CDR1 SGHTA, CDR2 FQGNSA. This CDR3 reads CASSLGQLNIQYF. The DNA of the CDR3 is TGTGCCAGCAGCTTAGGACAGTTAAACATTCAGTACTTC.

The genes are TRBV9 and TRBJ2-5; possibly TRBD2 for D (6 bases). V was pared by 4 bases and J by 5 bases, with 18 bases between. From germline, CDR1 is SGDLS and CDR2 YYNGEE. The length of the CDR3 is 15 residues. The CDR3 loop reads CASSRGAGGRETQYF. CDR3 nucleotides: TGTGCCAGCAGCCGGGGAGCGGGCGGCAGGGAGACCCAGTACTTC.

The rearrangement joins TRBV7-2 to TRBJ1-4; tentative D call: TRBD1 (5 bases). Germline V gene sequence: CDR1 SGHTA, CDR2 FQGNSA. Trimming cost V 2 bases and J 3 bases, with 10 bases left between them. The CDR3 runs to 15 residues. The CDR3 region has the DNA TGTGCCAGCAGCTTATCTAGGGGTCCTAATGAAAAACTGTTTTTT. The encoded protein is CASSLSRGPNEKLFF.

The gene calls are TRBV6-1 and TRBJ2-7; D is perhaps TRBD2 (6 bases). V was trimmed by 8 bases and J by 3 bases, leaving 17 bases between them. CDR1 MNHNS and CDR2 SASEGT come from the germline V gene. The CDR3 loop spans 14 amino acids. Here the CDR3 reads CASRGSLWNYEQYF. The CDR3 DNA follows: TGTGCCAGCCGGGGGTCTCTGTGGAACTACGAGCAGTACTTC.

This chain joins TRBV7-2 and TRBJ1-2; 10 bases agree with TRBD1. Germline lookup yields CDR1 SGHTA and CDR2 FQGNSA. V was pared by 1 base and J by 6 bases, with 14 bases of the junction left unmatched. The CDR3 is 18 residues long. The CDR3 is CASSLVIGTGVNRHGYTF. CDR3 DNA: TGTGCCAGCAGCTTAGTAATCGGGACAGGGGTCAATCGACATGGCTACACCTTC.

This clone is a singleton in its sample. This chain joins TRBV4-2 and TRBJ2-3; D might be TRBD2 (6 bases). Germline V gene sequence: CDR1 LGHNA, CDR2 YNFKEQ. V lost 2 bases, J lost 1 base, and 10 bases lay in between. The CDR3 length is 15 residues. The CDR3 bases are TGTGCCAGCAGCCAAACCGGGGGACGCACAGATACGCAGTATTTT. Its translation is CASSQTGGRTDTQYF.

The chain couples TRBV7-2 to TRBJ2-3; D not certain. This CDR3 spans 12 amino acids. CDR1 is SGHTA, CDR2 FQGNSA, per germline. The V end lost 0 bases, the J end lost 7 bases, and 5 bases lay between the germline ends. CDR3 amino acids: CASSLASYTQYF. The CDR3 DNA reads TGTGCCAGCAGCTTAGCTTCCTATACGCAGTATTTT.

The rearrangement uses TRBV2 and TRBJ2-7; TRBD1 agrees at 8 bases. The CDR3 covers 14 residues. CDR1 and CDR2 (germline): SNHLY, FYNNEI. Trimming took 7 bases from V and 4 from J; bases not matched to a gene: 9. The chain's CDR3 is CASTQGAHFYEQYF. The CDR3 DNA reads as TGTGCCAGCACCCAGGGGGCGCACTTTTACGAGCAGTACTTC.